The entry that follows covers one T cell receptor (beta chain) sequence. This entry comes from a study of patients and donors after allogeneic stem cell transplantation. CDR1 SGHVS and CDR2 FNYEAQ come from the germline V gene. The V end lost 1 base, the J end lost 1 base, and 4 bases lay between the germline ends. There are 13 residues in the CDR3. TCRdb used MiXCR to reprocess the RT-PCR reads, holding one entry per CDR3 protein. The data show over 150,000 distinct CDR3 sequences, with around 41% seen just once and about 30% held by the top ten. The sequence was obtained from a human donor who was either an allogeneic HSCT recipient or a stem cell or donor lymphocyte infusion donor (not recorded which). It is not recorded whose cells these are; they may come from a transplant donor. Specimen: blood, either unsorted or a sorted T cell fraction (not recorded which). The rearrangement links TRBV7-6 to TRBJ1-1, with no clear D. The CDR3 protein is CASSLDPNTEAFF. The CDR3 nucleotides are TGTGCCAGCAGCTTAGATCCGAACACTGAAGCTTTCTTT.